The T cell receptor (beta chain) under discussion was sequenced for a study of cytomegalovirus exposure and HLA in healthy donors. The CDR3 covers 19 residues. Germline values: CDR1 SGHVS, CDR2 FQNEAQ. V lost 1 base, J lost 0 bases, and 8 bases stayed unmatched. Of note for this clone: Its antigen is unidentified.

Primers for the PCR totalled 60 Vbeta and 13 Jbeta. Sequencing used immunoSEQ multiplex PCR; TCRdb keeps in-frame clones, though not all of them. The sample has around 99,000 clones, about 78% seen once; the top ten hold about 3.5%. Study observations and caveats: Across donors, presence/absence analyses took sequencing depth to be roughly uniform. Accurate prediction of most subjects' HLA-A and HLA-B alleles from TCR beta sequences was reported.

The receptor's source is a man in his forties in good health and CMV-seronegative. The J gene is TRBJ2-3, the V gene TRBV7-8; TRBD2 agrees at 12 bases. The specimen was PBMCs. CDR3 DNA sequence: TGTGCCAGCAGCTTAGTTCCTAGCGGGGGGGCGGTAAGCACAGATACGCAGTATTTT. Its translation: CASSLVPSGGAVSTDTQYF.